The 9 T cell receptor beta chains listed next were all sequenced from one sample in a study of T cell repertoires in cytomegalovirus infection. TCRdb re-called the reads with MiXCR, one entry per CDR3 protein. The sample has some 230,000 distinct CDR3 sequences; roughly 22% are singletons. The sample taken for sequencing was CD8+ T cells from PBMCs. The receptors stem from a human donor in good health (CMV status not recorded). Some clones in this sample may be carry-over from other donors' samples.

This clonotype has a count of ten or more. The CDR3 here is CASSGGSYEQYF. CDR3 nucleotides: TGTGCCAGCTCGGGGGGGTCCTACGAGCAGTACTTC. This chain joins TRBV28 and TRBJ2-7; TRBD2 matches 8 bases. Trimming took 8 bases from V and 1 from J; bases not matched to a gene: 1. The germline V gene has CDR1 MDHEN and CDR2 SYDVKM. The length of the CDR3 is 12 residues.

This clonotype was observed a few times. This rearrangement joins TRBV29-1 to TRBJ2-7, with 9 bases identical to TRBD1. CDR3 size: 12 residues. V shed 6 bases and J 3 bases; nucleotides not matched to a gene: 3. Germline lookup yields CDR1 SQVTM and CDR2 ANQGSEA. CDR3 in amino acids: CSVQGQGYEQYF. The CDR3 nucleotides read TGCAGCGTCCAGGGACAGGGCTACGAGCAGTACTTC.

This clonotype has a handful of counts. The rearrangement joins TRBV10-3 to TRBJ2-7; D is unclear. The CDR3 is 14 amino acids. V lost 5 bases and J lost 0, with 11 bases in between. CDR1 is ENHRY, CDR2 SYGVKD, per germline. The CDR3 region is CAISTDGSSYEQYF. For the CDR3, the DNA is TGTGCCATCAGTACTGACGGAAGCTCCTACGAGCAGTACTTC.

The CDR3 loop reads CSVRQGAGEKLFF. The CDR3 DNA sequence: TGCAGCGTTCGACAGGGTGCCGGTGAAAAACTGTTTTTT. The V call is TRBV29-1, the J call TRBJ1-4; 7 positions agree with TRBD1. This CDR3 has 13 residues. Germline assignment: CDR1 SQVTM and CDR2 ANQGSEA. The junction had 7 bases not matched to a gene; V was cut back by 5 bases and J by 7 bases. The full variable domain, in which reference TRBV29-1 and TRBJ1-4 provide the parts outside the CDR3, is SAVISQKPSRDICQRGTSLTIQCQVDSQVTMMFWYRQQPGQSLTLIATANQGSEATYESGFVIDKFPISRPNLTFSTLTVSNMSPEDSSIYLCSVRQGAGEKLFFGSGTQLSVL.

This chain uses TRBV4-1 with TRBJ2-1, with D perhaps TRBD2 (5 bases). Germline V CDR1 and CDR2: MGHRA, YSYEKL. V was shortened by 0 bases and J by 8 bases, with 8 bases between the two germline ends. This CDR3 is 13 amino acids long. CDR3: CASSQDEGYEQFF. In DNA form, the CDR3 reads TGCGCCAGCAGCCAAGATGAGGGCTATGAGCAGTTCTTC.

This clonotype was picked up a small number of times. This chain links TRBV29-1 with TRBJ1-1; D not resolved. Trimming left V 0 bases short and J 3 bases short, with 14 bases between. The V gene's germline CDR1 is SQVTM and CDR2 ANQGSEA. The CDR3 is 15 residues long. CDR3 in amino acids: CSVEDSLGIYTEAFF. The CDR3 DNA reads as TGCAGCGTTGAAGATTCCCTTGGGATCTACACTGAAGCTTTCTTT.

The rearrangement joins TRBV28 to TRBJ1-5; D not resolved. The CDR3 spans 15 residues. Trimming stripped 5 bases from V and 0 bases from J, with 11 bases between. The germline gives CDR1 MDHEN, CDR2 SYDVKM. The DNA for the CDR3 is TGTGCCAGCAGTCCGGGAGCCTATAGCAATCAGCCCCAGCATTTT. Protein: CASSPGAYSNQPQHF.

The chain recombines TRBV2 with TRBJ1-5; 7 nucleotides line up with TRBD1. Germline CDR1 reads SNHLY; CDR2 reads FYNNEI. J was trimmed by 3 bases and V by 5 bases; bases with no gene match: 4. The CDR3 loop spans 14 amino acids. CDR3 in amino acids: CASSLQGVNQPQHF. For the CDR3, the DNA is TGTGCCAGCAGTCTTCAGGGGGTCAATCAGCCCCAGCATTTT.

The V gene is TRBV9, the J gene TRBJ2-7; TRBD1 matches at 12 bases. J was trimmed by 6 bases and V by 3 bases; bases with no gene match: 7. Germline values: CDR1 SGDLS, CDR2 YYNGEE. The CDR3 is 15 amino acids. DNA for the CDR3: TGTGCCAGCAGCGCATCCGGGACAGGGGGCTCCGAGCAGTACTTC. Translated: CASSASGTGGSEQYF.